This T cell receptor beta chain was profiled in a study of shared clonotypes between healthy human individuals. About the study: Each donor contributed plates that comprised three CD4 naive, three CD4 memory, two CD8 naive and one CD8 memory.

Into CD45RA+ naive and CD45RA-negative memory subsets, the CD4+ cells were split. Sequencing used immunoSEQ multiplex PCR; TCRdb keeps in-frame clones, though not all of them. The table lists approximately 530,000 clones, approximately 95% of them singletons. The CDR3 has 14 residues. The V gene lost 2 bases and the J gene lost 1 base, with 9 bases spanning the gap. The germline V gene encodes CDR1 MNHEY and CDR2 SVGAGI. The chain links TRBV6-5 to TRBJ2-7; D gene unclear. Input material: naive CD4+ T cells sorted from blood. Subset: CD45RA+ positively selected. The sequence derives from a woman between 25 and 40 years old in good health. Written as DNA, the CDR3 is TGTGCCAGCAGTTACCGGAGCGTATCCTACGAGCAGTACTTC. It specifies CASSYRSVSYEQYF.